The 19 T cell receptor beta chains below come from one sample, sequenced in a study of regulatory T cells in long-lasting Graves disease. Stated time point: persistent/refractory GD, antithyroid drugs over 5 years with positive TRAb. TCR sequences were obtained from RNA taken from PBMCs. Arm-PCR of CDR3 regions and iRepertoire HTBI primers were used to build TCR beta libraries. TCRdb re-called the multiplex PCR reads through MiXCR, storing one row per CDR3 protein. The data hold 400,000 to 500,000 distinct CDR3 sequences, with 20% to 25% observed a single time. Sequenced here: peripheral blood mononuclear cells (PBMCs), sampled when the disease was refractory, from a patient treated with antithyroid drugs. The receptors come from a female donor with Graves disease.

This chain links TRBV27 with TRBJ2-7; D may be TRBD1 (6 bases). The V end was cut by 2 bases, the J end by 3 bases, with 14 bases between. The CDR3 is made up of 15 amino acids. Per the germline V gene, CDR1 is MNHEY and CDR2 is SMNVEV (reference sequence). The CDR3 sequence: CASSLVFEQGYEQYF. The CDR3 DNA reads TGTGCCAGCAGTTTAGTTTTTGAACAGGGCTACGAGCAGTACTTC.

Ten or more counts support this clonotype. The chain joins TRBV20-1 to TRBJ2-2, with 11 bases aligning to TRBD2. Trimming at V came to 5 bases and at J to 4 bases, leaving 9 bases not matched to a gene. This CDR3 comprises 16 residues. Per germline, CDR1 DFQATT and CDR2 SNEGSKA (reference sequence). This CDR3 reads CSALPGLAASTGELFF. The CDR3 bases are TGCAGTGCTCTACCGGGACTAGCGGCCTCCACCGGGGAGCTGTTTTTT.

This clonotype was counted ten times or more. CDR3 in DNA: TGCAGCGTTGCGGCAGGCGACAGTTATGGCTACACCTTC. Protein: CSVAAGDSYGYTF. This chain links TRBV29-1 with TRBJ1-2, with D perhaps matching TRBD1 (5 bases). The germline V gene encodes CDR1 SQVTM and CDR2 ANQGSEA. The CDR3 consists of 13 residues. V was cut by 4 bases and J by 5 bases, with 14 bases left in between.

In this sample, this clonotype turned up many times. The chain couples TRBV6-5 to TRBJ2-7, with 8 bases lining up with TRBD1. CDR3 length: 15 residues. Per germline, CDR1 MNHEY and CDR2 SVGAGI. With 6 bases clipped from V and 6 bases from J, the junction kept 13 bases outside the gene matches. The CDR3 sequence is CASRYPGTGSSEQYF. The CDR3 nucleotides are TGTGCCAGCAGGTACCCCGGGACAGGTTCGTCCGAGCAGTACTTC.

The chain uses TRBV20-1 and TRBJ2-1, with 7 bases lining up with TRBD2. Looked up from germline, CDR1 is DFQATT and CDR2 is SNEGSKA (reference sequence). CDR3 length equals 17 residues. V lost 5 bases, J lost 4 bases, and 17 bases stayed unmatched. The chain's CDR3 is CSAFGTGAGSRYNEQFF. DNA for the CDR3: TGCAGTGCTTTTGGGACGGGAGCGGGGTCCCGATACAATGAGCAGTTCTTC.

V gene TRBV3-1 combines with J gene TRBJ2-7; possibly TRBD2 for D (6 bases). This CDR3 is built from 14 residues. Looked up from germline, CDR1 is LGHDT and CDR2 is YNNKEL (reference sequence). Trimming removed 0 bases at V and 5 bases at J, with 11 bases between. The CDR3 bases are TGTGCCAGCAGCCAAGATGGGGGAGGAAACGAGCAGTACTTC. As protein: CASSQDGGGNEQYF.

This clonotype was counted between two and nine times. The chain links TRBV13 to TRBJ1-6; D is perhaps TRBD1 (6 bases). The CDR3 spans 16 residues. The V gene's germline CDR1 is PRHDT and CDR2 FYEKMQ (reference sequence). The V and J ends lost 5 bases and 4 bases respectively, with 15 bases between them. The CDR3 is CASSRAIGQYNSPLHF. The CDR3, as DNA: TGTGCCAGCAGCCGGGCCATCGGACAGTATAATTCACCCCTCCACTTT.

Many counts were recorded for this clonotype. The chain employs TRBV11-2 and TRBJ2-7, with 8 bases identical to TRBD1. The V gene end was trimmed by 5 bases and the J gene end by 7 bases; junction bases not matched to a gene: 10. The CDR3 runs 14 residues. Germline CDR1 reads SGHAT; CDR2 reads FQNNGV. CDR3 DNA: TGTGCCAGCAGCCAACAACCCCGGACAGGGGAGCAGTACTTC. Protein: CASSQQPRTGEQYF.

J is TRBJ2-7 and V is TRBV5-1; 8 positions agree with TRBD2. V shed 4 bases, J shed 4 bases, and the junction held 7 bases outside the gene matches. The CDR3 consists of 14 residues. Germline CDR1 SGHRS, CDR2 YFSETQ. CDR3 amino acids: CASSLGLGVYEQYF. The CDR3 DNA follows: TGCGCCAGCAGCCTGGGACTAGGGGTTTACGAGCAGTACTTC.

As concerns this clonotype: Germline is not matched at one junction end, which may reflect a read error. J is TRBJ1-1 and V is TRBV7-2; D ambiguous. The CDR3 is made up of 11 amino acids. CDR1 and CDR2 (germline): SGHTA, FQGNSA. The CDR3 region is CASSFRESQKF. The DNA of the CDR3 is TGTGCCAGCAGCTTCCGTGAGTCCCAGAAGTTT.

This clonotype was picked up a small number of times. The chain couples TRBV7-2 to TRBJ1-2, with D unresolved. V was pared by 3 bases and J by 4 bases, with 9 bases between. Germline lookup yields CDR1 SGHTA and CDR2 FQGNSA. This CDR3 has 13 amino acids. This CDR3 is CASSFRESYGYTF. The DNA for the CDR3 is TGTGCCAGCAGCTTCCGAGAATCCTATGGCTACACCTTC.

This clonotype was seen at least ten times. The chain joins TRBV28 to TRBJ1-1; perhaps TRBD1 as D (6 bases). CDR3 size: 13 residues. The germline V and J ends were trimmed by 10 bases and 4 bases, with 16 bases remaining between them. Germline lookup yields CDR1 MDHEN and CDR2 SYDVKM. DNA for the CDR3: TGTGCCATCACCGGAGGGGGGACCACTGAAGCTTTCTTT. This sequence encodes CAITGGGTTEAFF.

This clonotype came up many times. The chain uses TRBV19 and TRBJ2-7; D remains ambiguous. Germline loops: CDR1 LNHDA, CDR2 SQIVND (reference sequence). The V and J ends lost 4 bases and 0 bases respectively, with 7 bases between them. The CDR3 is 13 residues long. The CDR3: CASSTTRSYEQYF. The CDR3 coding sequence is TGTGCCAGTAGTACAACTCGCTCCTACGAGCAGTACTTC.

This clonotype was observed a few times. V usage is TRBV29-1 and J usage is TRBJ1-1; D is possibly TRBD1 (6 bases). V lost 7 bases, J lost 5 bases, and 20 bases lay in between. The germline V gene encodes CDR1 SQVTM and CDR2 ANQGSEA. The CDR3 sequence is 14 residues long. The CDR3 region has the DNA TGCAGCGCCCCCGGGGAGGGCCAGGGGACTGAAGCTTTCTTT. Its protein is CSAPGEGQGTEAFF.

This clonotype occurred many times. This sequence joins TRBV6-1 and TRBJ2-5, with a tentative D call TRBD1 (5 bases). This CDR3 has 13 residues. V was trimmed by 3 bases and J by 5 bases, leaving 10 bases between them. Germline CDR1 and CDR2: MNHNS and SASEGT. CDR3 sequence reads: CASSDGAAETQYF. In DNA form, the CDR3 reads TGTGCCAGCAGTGATGGGGCAGCGGAGACCCAGTACTTC.

Many counts were recorded for this clonotype. The chain joins TRBV27 to TRBJ1-6; D remains unclear. The CDR3 sequence is 14 residues long. The V gene lost 2 bases and the J gene lost 9 bases, with 11 bases spanning the gap. From germline, CDR1 is MNHEY and CDR2 SMNVEV (reference sequence). CDR3 loop: CASSLEPPGSPLHF. DNA of the CDR3: TGTGCCAGCAGTTTAGAGCCGCCAGGTTCACCCCTCCACTTT.

This clonotype was observed a few times. This sequence joins TRBV9 and TRBJ1-6; D uncertain. In germline, CDR1 is SGDLS, CDR2 YYNGEE. Between the trimmed V and J ends, which lost 4 bases and 5 bases, there was a span of 19 bases. The CDR3 runs to 17 residues. The CDR3 nucleotides are TGTGCCAGCAGCCGGAGGGATAACGTTCTCAATAATTCACCCCTCCACTTT. Residues: CASSRRDNVLNNSPLHF.

The chain links TRBV20-1 to TRBJ1-5; unclear D gene. This CDR3 is 16 amino acids long. Germline-derived CDR1 and CDR2 are DFQATT and SNEGSKA (reference sequence). V was shortened by 0 bases and J by 0 bases, with 12 bases between the two germline ends. The CDR3: CSARDSVGVSNQPQHF. The CDR3 DNA reads as TGCAGTGCTAGAGATTCGGTCGGAGTTAGCAATCAGCCCCAGCATTTT.

This clonotype appeared many times. The chain combines TRBV3-1 with TRBJ2-7; the D gene is possibly TRBD2 (5 bases). The CDR3 is made up of 15 amino acids. The germline V and J ends were trimmed by 1 base and 7 bases, with 17 bases remaining between them. Germline-derived CDR1 and CDR2 are LGHDT and YNNKEL (reference sequence). CDR3 amino acids: CASSQGSGYGGEQYF. Written as DNA, the CDR3 is TGTGCCAGCAGCCAAGGATCTGGGTACGGAGGAGAGCAGTACTTC.